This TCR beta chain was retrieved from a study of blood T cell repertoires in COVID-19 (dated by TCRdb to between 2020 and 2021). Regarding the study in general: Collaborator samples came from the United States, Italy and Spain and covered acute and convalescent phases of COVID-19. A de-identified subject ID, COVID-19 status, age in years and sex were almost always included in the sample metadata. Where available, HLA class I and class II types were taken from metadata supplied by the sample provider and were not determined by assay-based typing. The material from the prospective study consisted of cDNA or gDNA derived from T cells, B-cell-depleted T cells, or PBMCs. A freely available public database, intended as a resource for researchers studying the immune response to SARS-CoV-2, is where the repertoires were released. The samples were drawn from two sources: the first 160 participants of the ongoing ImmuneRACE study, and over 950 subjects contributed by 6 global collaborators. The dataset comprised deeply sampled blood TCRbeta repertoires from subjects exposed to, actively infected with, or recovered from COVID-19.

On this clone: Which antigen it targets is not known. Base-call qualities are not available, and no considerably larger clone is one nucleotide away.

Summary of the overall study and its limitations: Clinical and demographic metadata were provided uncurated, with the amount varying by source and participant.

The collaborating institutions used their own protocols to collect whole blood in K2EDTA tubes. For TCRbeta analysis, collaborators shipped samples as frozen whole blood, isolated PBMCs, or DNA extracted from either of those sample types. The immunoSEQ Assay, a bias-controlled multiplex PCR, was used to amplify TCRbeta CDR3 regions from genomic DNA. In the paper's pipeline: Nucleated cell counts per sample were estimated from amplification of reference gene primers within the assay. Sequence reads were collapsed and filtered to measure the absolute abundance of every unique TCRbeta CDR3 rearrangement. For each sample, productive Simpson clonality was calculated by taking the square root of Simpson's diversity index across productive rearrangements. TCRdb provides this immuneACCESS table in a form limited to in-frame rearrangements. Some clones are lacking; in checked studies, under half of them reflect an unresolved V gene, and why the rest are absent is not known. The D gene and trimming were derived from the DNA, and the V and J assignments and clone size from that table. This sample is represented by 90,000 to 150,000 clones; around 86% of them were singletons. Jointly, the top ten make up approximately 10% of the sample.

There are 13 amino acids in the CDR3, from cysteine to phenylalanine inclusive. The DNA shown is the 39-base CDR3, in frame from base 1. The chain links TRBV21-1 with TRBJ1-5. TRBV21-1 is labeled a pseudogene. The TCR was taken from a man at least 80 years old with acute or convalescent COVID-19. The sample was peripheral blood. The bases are TGTGCCAGCACCAGCGTAAGAAATCAGCCCCAGCATTTT. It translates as CASTSVRNQPQHF.